This T cell receptor (beta chain) was observed in a study of blood T cell repertoires in COVID-19. Participant-given clinical history determined each cohort assignment. Germline-derived CDR1 and CDR2 are MDHEN and SYDVKM. The V gene lost 6 bases and the J gene lost 0 bases, with 23 bases spanning the gap. This CDR3 is 18 amino acids long. TCRdb keeps only in-frame clones here, not all; method: immunoSEQ multiplex PCR. The sample records 390,000 or so clones, around nine tenths being singletons. This clone occurred a few times. The sequence was collected from a woman aged 50 to 60 who had recovered from COVID-19. Sequenced sample: PBMCs or T cells enriched from blood (not recorded which). The rearrangement links TRBV28 to TRBJ1-2; maybe TRBD1 (5 bases). The CDR3, as DNA: TGTGCCAGCAGACCCCGGGGGTCCAAGTACGGCTCTAACTATGGCTACACCTTC. Translated, it gives CASRPRGSKYGSNYGYTF.